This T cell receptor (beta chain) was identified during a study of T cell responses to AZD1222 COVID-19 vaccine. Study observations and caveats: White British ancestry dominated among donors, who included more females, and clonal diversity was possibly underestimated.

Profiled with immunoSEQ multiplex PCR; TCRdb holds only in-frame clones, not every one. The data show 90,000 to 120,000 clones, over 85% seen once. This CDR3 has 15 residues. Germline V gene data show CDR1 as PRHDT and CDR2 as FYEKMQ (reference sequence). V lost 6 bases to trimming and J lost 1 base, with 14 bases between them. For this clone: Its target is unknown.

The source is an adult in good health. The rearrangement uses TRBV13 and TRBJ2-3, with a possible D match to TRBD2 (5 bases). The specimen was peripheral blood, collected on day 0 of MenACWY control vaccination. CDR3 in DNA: TGTGCCAGCAGTCCAAGCGGATCTCGCACAGATACGCAGTATTTT. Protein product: CASSPSGSRTDTQYF. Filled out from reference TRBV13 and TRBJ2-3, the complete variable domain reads AAGVIQSPRHLIKEKRETATLKCYPIPRHDTVYWYQQGPGQDPQFLISFYEKMQSDKGSIPDRFSAQQFSDYHSELNMSSLELGDSALYFCASSPSGSRTDTQYFGPGTRLTVL.